This T cell receptor (beta chain) was documented in a study of T cells in Graves' hyperthyroidism and ophthalmopathy. The CDR3 has 16 residues. J gave up 4 bases and V 4 bases, and 6 bases lay outside the gene matches. Germline values: CDR1 SGHRS, CDR2 YFSETQ. This clonotype was counted a few times. Researchers amplified the TCR beta CDR3 regions from RNA transcripts. The HTBI set primed first-round TCR CDR3 RT-PCR. In TCRdb, the multiplex PCR reads were re-called with MiXCR into one record per CDR3 protein. This repertoire shows 500,000 to 550,000 distinct CDR3 sequences, 15% to 20% found once; its top ten account for over 45%.

The rearrangement uses TRBV5-1 and TRBJ2-2; 11 bases fit TRBD1. The specimen was blood. This TCR was recovered from a middle-aged man with Graves' ophthalmopathy. CDR3 bases: TGCGCCAGCAGCCACGGACAGGGGGCCCTCACCGGGGAGCTGTTTTTT. Amino acids: CASSHGQGALTGELFF.